This T cell receptor beta chain was profiled in a study of cytomegalovirus exposure and HLA in healthy donors. Study-wide findings and caveats: Sequencing artifact likely explains a cluster of highly shared sequence variants.

This clone was observed a single time. Its antigen is still unknown. PCR used 60 Vbeta primers and 13 Jbeta primers. Source study methods: In a later analysis, 60 million to 90 million unique TCR beta chains included roughly 11 million shared by two or more donors. Method: immunoSEQ multiplex PCR; TCRdb's copy keeps in-frame clones and lacks some. The V and J calls and the clone size are those of that table, but D and trimming were determined from the DNA. The table includes roughly 190,000 clones, around 81% detected once. The CDR3 covers 14 residues. CDR1 and CDR2 from the germline V gene are KGHSH and LQKENI. The ends were cut back, 6 bases at V and 3 bases at J, with 15 bases in the middle.

This chain connects TRBV18 to TRBJ2-7, with D possibly being TRBD2 (5 bases). The clonotype was recovered from a woman aged 25 to 39 in good health and CMV-seropositive. The sample taken for sequencing was PBMCs. The CDR3 region is CASSRGLTNYEQYF. CDR3 DNA: TGTGCCAGCTCCCGAGGGCTGACCAACTACGAGCAGTACTTC.